Reported below is one T cell receptor beta chain. Its antigen is unknown. Germline CDR1 reads SGHAT; CDR2 reads FQNNGV. Trimming removed 1 base at V and 6 bases at J, with 19 bases between. This CDR3 is built from 17 residues. The record originates from a study of blood T cells in healthy people across ages. Study conclusions and caveats: Across the age range, TCR beta diversity per million T cells fell in a roughly linear way.

Donors each provided 9.5 to 10 milliliters of peripheral blood. PBMCs, at least 6.5 million per sample, were isolated. For the second PCR, which ran for 7 to 11 cycles, a sample-barcoded 5' primer and a J-beta primer mix were used. TCRdb reanalysed the 5' RACE reads using MiXCR and keeps one entry per CDR3 protein. The sample gives about 640,000 distinct CDR3 sequences, roughly 53% of which show up once; over 30% is in the top ten. This TCR was recovered from a man aged 60 to 75 in good health. The J gene is TRBJ2-1, the V gene TRBV11-2; D is perhaps TRBD1 (6 bases). Sample: blood. CDR3: CASSLVPPGVTSNEQFF. The CDR3 coding sequence is TGTGCCAGCAGCTTAGTTCCTCCAGGGGTGACCAGCAATGAGCAGTTCTTC.